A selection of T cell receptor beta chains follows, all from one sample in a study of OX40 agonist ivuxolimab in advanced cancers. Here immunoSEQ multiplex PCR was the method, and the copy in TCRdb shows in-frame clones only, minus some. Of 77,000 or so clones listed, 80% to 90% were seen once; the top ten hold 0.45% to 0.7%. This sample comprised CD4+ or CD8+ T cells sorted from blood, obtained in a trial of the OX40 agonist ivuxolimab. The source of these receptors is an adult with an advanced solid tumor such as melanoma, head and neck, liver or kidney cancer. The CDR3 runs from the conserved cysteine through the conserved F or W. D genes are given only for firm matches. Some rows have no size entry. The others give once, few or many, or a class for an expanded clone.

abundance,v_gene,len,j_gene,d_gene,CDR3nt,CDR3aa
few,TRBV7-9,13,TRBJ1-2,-,TGTGCCAGCAGCTTAGGTGGAGCCTATGGCTACACCTTC,CASSLGGAYGYTF
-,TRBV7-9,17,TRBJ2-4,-,TGTGCCAGCAGCTCCCCTAAACTGACTAGTATCCCTAACATTCAGTACTTC,CASSSPKLTSIPNIQYF
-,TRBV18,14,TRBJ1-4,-,TGTGCCAGCTCACAAAGACACGGTAATAAAAAACTGTTTTTT,CASSQRHGNKKLFF
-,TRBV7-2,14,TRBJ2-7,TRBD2,TGTGCCAGCAGGCCAGCGGGGGGGCTTAATGAGCAGTACTTC,CASRPAGGLNEQYF
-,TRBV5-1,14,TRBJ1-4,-,TGCGCCAGCTCTAGGACGGGCGGGGAAGAAAAACTGTTTTTT,CASSRTGGEEKLFF
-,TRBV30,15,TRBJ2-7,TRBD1,TGTGCCTGGAGTTTTCACGGGACAGGGGAGCACGAGCAGTACTTC,CAWSFHGTGEHEQYF
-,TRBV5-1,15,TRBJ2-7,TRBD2,TGCGCCAGCAGCCCGACTACCGGAGCGGGAGGCGAGCAGTACTTC,CASSPTTGAGGEQYF
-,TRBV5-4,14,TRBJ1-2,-,TGTGCCAGCAGCACAGGGTTTGGGCGCTATGGCTACACCTTC,CASSTGFGRYGYTF
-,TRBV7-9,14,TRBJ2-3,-,TGTGCCAGCAGCCTACATTCTAGCACAGATACGCAGTATTTT,CASSLHSSTDTQYF
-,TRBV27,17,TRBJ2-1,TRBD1,TGTGCCAGCAGTTCCTCGACCGGGACAGTTCTTTACAATGAGCAGTTCTTC,CASSSSTGTVLYNEQFF
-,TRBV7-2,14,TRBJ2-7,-,TGTGCCAGCAGCTTAGTGGTAAACTCCTACGAGCAGTACTTC,CASSLVVNSYEQYF
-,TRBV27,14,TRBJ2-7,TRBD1,TGTGCCAGCAGTTTTGGGACAGGGGGCGTCGAGCAGTACTTC,CASSFGTGGVEQYF
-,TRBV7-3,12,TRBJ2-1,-,TGTGCCAGCAGCTCCGTTGGCAATGAGCAGTTCTTC,CASSSVGNEQFF
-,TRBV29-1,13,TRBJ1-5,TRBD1,TGCAGCGTCACCGACAGGGTGGGTCAGCCCCAGCATTTT,CSVTDRVGQPQHF
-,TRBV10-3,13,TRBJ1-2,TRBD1,TGTGCCATCGCATCGACAGGGGGCTATGGCTACACCTTC,CAIASTGGYGYTF
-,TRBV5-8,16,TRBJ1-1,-,TGTGCCAGCACCATCTCAAAAGGCAGGAGGAACACTGAAGCTTTCTTT,CASTISKGRRNTEAFF
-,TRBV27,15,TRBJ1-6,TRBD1,TGTGCCAGCAGTCTCGGACAGGCATTAAATTCACCCCTCCACTTT,CASSLGQALNSPLHF
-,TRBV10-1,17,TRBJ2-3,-,TGCGCCAGCAGTGAGGGGTGGTCGGGACGGAAGACAGATACGCAGTATTTT,CASSEGWSGRKTDTQYF
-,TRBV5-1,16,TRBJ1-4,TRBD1,TGCGCCAGCAGCTTGCGGCAGCAGGGGGATAATGAAAAACTGTTTTTT,CASSLRQQGDNEKLFF
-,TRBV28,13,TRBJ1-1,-,TGTGCCAGCAGACCCAAGACGAACACTGAAGCTTTCTTT,CASRPKTNTEAFF
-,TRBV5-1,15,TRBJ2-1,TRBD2,TGCGCCAGCAGCTTGGGACTAGCGAGGAACAATGAGCAGTTCTTC,CASSLGLARNNEQFF
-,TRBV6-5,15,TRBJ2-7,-,TGTGCCAGCAGTTACTCGAGGAATGCAGACTACGAGCAGTACTTC,CASSYSRNADYEQYF
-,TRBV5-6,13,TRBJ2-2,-,TGTGCCAGCAGCTTGACGGTCACCGGGGAGCTGTTTTTT,CASSLTVTGELFF
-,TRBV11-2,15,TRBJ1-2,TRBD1,TGTGCCAGCAGCTTAGAGACAGGGGTGACCTATGGCTACACCTTC,CASSLETGVTYGYTF
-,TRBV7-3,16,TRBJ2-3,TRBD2,TGTGCCAGCAGCTTAACTCCCGGACTAGCGACAGATACGCAGTATTTT,CASSLTPGLATDTQYF
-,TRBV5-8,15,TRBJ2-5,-,TGTGCCAGCAGCTTGATAGGGCCAATCCAAGAGACCCAGTACTTC,CASSLIGPIQETQYF
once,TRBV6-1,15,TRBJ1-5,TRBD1,TGTGCCAGCAGTGTCGGGACAGTTATCAATCAGCCCCAGCATTTT,CASSVGTVINQPQHF
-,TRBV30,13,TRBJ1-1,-,TGTGCCTGGAAGCCTCGAACGGGCACTGAAGCTTTCTTT,CAWKPRTGTEAFF
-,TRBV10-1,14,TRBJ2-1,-,TGCGCCAGCAGTGTAAGCGTAAATGACAATGAGCAGTTCTTC,CASSVSVNDNEQFF
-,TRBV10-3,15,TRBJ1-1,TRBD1,TGTGCCATCAGAGGACAGGGTGGTGGGAACACTGAAGCTTTCTTT,CAIRGQGGGNTEAFF
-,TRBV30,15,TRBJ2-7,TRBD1,TGTGCCTGGAGCGCGGCGGGACAGGTCACCTACGAGCAGTACTTC,CAWSAAGQVTYEQYF
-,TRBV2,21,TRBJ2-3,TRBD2,TGTGCCAGCAGTGAAGATCGTTTTTTGAGCGGGAGCGGATCTCACTCAGATACGCAGTATTTT,CASSEDRFLSGSGSHSDTQYF
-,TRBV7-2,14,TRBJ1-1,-,TGTGCCAGCAGCGTACTCCACTCCAACACTGAAGCTTTCTTT,CASSVLHSNTEAFF
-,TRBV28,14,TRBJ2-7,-,TGTGCCAGCAGTTACACTCCCAGAGGAGGCGAGCAGTACTTC,CASSYTPRGGEQYF
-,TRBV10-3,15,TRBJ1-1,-,TGTGCCATCAGTGATGGAGGACACCGGAACACTGAAGCTTTCTTT,CAISDGGHRNTEAFF
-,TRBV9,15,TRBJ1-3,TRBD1,TGTGCCAGCAGCGTGGGACAGGGAGGGAGGTACACCATATATTTT,CASSVGQGGRYTIYF
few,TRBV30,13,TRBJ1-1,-,TGTGCCTGGAGTGTACGGGGGGATGGTGAAGCTTTCTTT,CAWSVRGDGEAFF
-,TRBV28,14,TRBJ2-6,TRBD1,TGTGCCAGCAGTACGACAGGGCGGGCCAACGTCCTGACTTTC,CASSTTGRANVLTF
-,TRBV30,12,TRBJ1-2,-,TGTGCCTGGAGCCGAACCCCTTATGGCTACACCTTC,CAWSRTPYGYTF
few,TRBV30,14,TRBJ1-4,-,TGTGCCTGGAGTGGATACGAACGGGGAGAAAAACTGTTTTTT,CAWSGYERGEKLFF
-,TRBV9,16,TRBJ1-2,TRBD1,TGTGCCAGCAGCGCCCGCCAGACAGGGGGGGTCTATGGCTACACCTTC,CASSARQTGGVYGYTF
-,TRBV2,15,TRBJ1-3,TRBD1,TGTGCCGGGGGGAGACAGGGAATCTCTGGAAACACCATATATTTT,CAGGRQGISGNTIYF
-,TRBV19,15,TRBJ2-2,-,TGTGCCAGTAGAGGGTGGTCAGGCAACACCGGGGAGCTGTTTTTT,CASRGWSGNTGELFF
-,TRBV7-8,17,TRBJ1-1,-,TGTGCCAGCAGCTTAGTGGCCCCCGGGGAGAGGAACACTGAAGCTTTCTTT,CASSLVAPGERNTEAFF
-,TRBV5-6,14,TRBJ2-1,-,TGTGCCAGCAGCTGGCGGACCTCCTACAATGAGCAGTTCTTC,CASSWRTSYNEQFF
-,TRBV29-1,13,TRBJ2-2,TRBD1,TGCAGCGTTGTAGGGGGCGCAAACGGGGAGCTGTTTTTT,CSVVGGANGELFF
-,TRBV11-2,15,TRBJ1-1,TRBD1,TGTGCCAGCAGCTTGACGAGGACAGGGCAAACTGAAGCTTTCTTT,CASSLTRTGQTEAFF
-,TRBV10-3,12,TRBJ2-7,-,TGTGCCATCAGTGAAGGCAGCGCCAAGCAGTACTTC,CAISEGSAKQYF